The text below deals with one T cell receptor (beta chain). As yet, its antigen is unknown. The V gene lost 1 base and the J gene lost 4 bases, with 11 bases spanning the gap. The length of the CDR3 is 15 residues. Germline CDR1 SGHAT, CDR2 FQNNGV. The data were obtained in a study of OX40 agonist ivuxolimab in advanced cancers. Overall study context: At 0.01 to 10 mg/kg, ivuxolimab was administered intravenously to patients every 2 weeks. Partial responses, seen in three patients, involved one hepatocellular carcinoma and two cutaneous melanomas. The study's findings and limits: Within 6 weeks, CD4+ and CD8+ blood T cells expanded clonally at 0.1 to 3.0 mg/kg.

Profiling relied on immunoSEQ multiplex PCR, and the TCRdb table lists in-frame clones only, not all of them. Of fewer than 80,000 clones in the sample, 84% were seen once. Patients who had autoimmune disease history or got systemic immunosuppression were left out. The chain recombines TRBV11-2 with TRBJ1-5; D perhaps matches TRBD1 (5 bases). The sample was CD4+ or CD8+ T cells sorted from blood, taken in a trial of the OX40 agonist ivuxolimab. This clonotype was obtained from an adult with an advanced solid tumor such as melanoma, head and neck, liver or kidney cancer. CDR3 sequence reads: CASSLGGGANQPQHF. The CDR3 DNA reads TGTGCCAGCAGCTTAGGTGGAGGGGCAAATCAGCCCCAGCATTTT.